This entry features one T cell receptor beta chain sequence. This sample was included in a study of cytomegalovirus exposure and HLA in healthy donors. The germline CDR1 and CDR2 sequences are SGHDT and YYEEEE. This CDR3 is 17 amino acids long. Trimming at V came to 4 bases and at J to 7 bases, leaving 13 bases not matched to a gene. Sequencing used immunoSEQ multiplex PCR; TCRdb keeps in-frame clones, though not all of them. The data hold 100,000 to 150,000 clones, with roughly nine tenths observed a single time. This rearrangement joins TRBV5-6 to TRBJ2-1, with 11 positions matching TRBD2. The receptor was isolated from a woman between 18 and 30 years old in good health and CMV-seronegative. Sequencing was done on a sample of PBMCs. The CDR3 region has the DNA TGTGCCAGCAGCCCGCTAGCGGGAGGTTTTTCTTATAATGAGCAGTTCTTC. Its protein is CASSPLAGGFSYNEQFF.